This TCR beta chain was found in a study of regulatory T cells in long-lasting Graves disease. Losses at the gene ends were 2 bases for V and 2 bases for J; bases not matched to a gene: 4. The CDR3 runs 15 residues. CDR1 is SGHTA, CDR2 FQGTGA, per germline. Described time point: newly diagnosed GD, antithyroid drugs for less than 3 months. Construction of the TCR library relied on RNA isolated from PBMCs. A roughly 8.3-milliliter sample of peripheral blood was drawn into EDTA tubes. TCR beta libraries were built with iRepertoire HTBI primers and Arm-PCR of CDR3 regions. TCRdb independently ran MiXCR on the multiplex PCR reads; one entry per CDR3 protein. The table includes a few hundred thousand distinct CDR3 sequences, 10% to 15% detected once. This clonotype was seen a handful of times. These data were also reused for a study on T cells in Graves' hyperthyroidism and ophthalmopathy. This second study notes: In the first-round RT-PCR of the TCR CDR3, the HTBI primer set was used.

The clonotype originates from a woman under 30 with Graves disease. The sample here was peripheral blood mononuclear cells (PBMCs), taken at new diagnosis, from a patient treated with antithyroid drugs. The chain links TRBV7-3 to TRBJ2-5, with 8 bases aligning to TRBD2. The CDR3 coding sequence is TGTGCCAGCAGCTTACGGGTAGCGGGGCAAGAGACCCAGTACTTC. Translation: CASSLRVAGQETQYF.